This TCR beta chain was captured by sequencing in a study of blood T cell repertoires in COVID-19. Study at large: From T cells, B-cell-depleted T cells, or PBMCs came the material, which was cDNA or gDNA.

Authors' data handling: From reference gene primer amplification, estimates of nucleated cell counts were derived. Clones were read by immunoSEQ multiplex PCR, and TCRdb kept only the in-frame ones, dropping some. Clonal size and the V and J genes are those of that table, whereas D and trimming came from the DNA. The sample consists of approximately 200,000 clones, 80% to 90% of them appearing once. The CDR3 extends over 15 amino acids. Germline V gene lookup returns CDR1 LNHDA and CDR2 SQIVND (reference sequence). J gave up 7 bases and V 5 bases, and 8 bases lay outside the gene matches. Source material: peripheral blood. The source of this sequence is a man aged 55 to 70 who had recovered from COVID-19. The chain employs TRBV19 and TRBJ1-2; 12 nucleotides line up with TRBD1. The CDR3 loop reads CASSRGTGGDAGYTF. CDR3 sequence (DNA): TGTGCCAGTAGTCGAGGGACAGGGGGCGACGCTGGCTACACCTTC.